This paragraph reports one T cell receptor (beta chain). This sample is drawn from a study of radiotherapy plus CTLA-4 blockade in lung cancer. This CDR3 is 12 amino acids long. Looked up from germline, CDR1 is MNHEY and CDR2 is SVGAGI. Trimming left V 5 bases short and J 8 bases short, with 9 bases between. TCRdb's copy holds only in-frame clones and misses some; the assay was immunoSEQ multiplex PCR. The sample lists 100,000 or so clones, about four fifths occurring once. This chain joins TRBV6-5 and TRBJ1-4; D is perhaps TRBD1 (5 bases). This receptor was taken from a human donor with non-small cell lung cancer that progressed on radiotherapy plus ipilimumab. Source: peripheral blood, taken from a patient treated with radiotherapy plus ipilimumab. The CDR3 reads CASSRDGEKLFF. In nucleotides, the CDR3 is TGTGCCAGCAGTCGGGACGGGGAAAAACTGTTTTTT.